Listed here are 4 T cell receptor beta chains from one sample, sequenced in a study of shared clonotypes between healthy human individuals. Repertoires were generated with immunoSEQ multiplex PCR, while TCRdb's copy carries only in-frame clones and drops some. The sample has approximately 500,000 clones, over 75% seen once. The material sequenced was PBMCs. The receptors were gathered from a woman aged 40 to 50 in good health. Some clones in this sample may be carry-over from other donors' samples.

In its sample, this clone was seen a few times. The rearrangement joins TRBV7-9 to TRBJ1-1; D gene unclear. The germline CDR1 and CDR2 sequences are SEHNR and FQNEAQ (reference sequence). V lost 1 base, J lost 1 base, and 7 bases lay in between. The CDR3 covers 14 residues. CDR3 region: CASSLVAGNTEAFF. DNA for the CDR3: TGTGCCAGCAGCTTAGTCGCCGGGAACACTGAAGCTTTCTTT.

This clone was found once. The chain links TRBV29-1 to TRBJ2-7, with D perhaps matching TRBD2 (5 bases). The V end was cut by 3 bases, the J end by 4 bases, with 7 bases between. This CDR3 region has 11 residues. Germline lookup yields CDR1 SQVTM and CDR2 ANQGSEA. The CDR3 protein is CSVEGEYEQYF. The CDR3 region has the DNA TGCAGCGTTGAGGGAGAGTACGAGCAGTACTTC.

The J gene is TRBJ1-5, the V gene TRBV11-2; D gene unclear. CDR3 length: 14 residues. The V gene lost 4 bases and the J gene lost 1 base, with 8 bases spanning the gap. Germline V gene sequence: CDR1 SGHAT, CDR2 FQNNGV. The CDR3 DNA sequence: TGTGCCAGCAGCTCCCCAGTAAGCAATCAGCCCCAGCATTTT. It specifies CASSSPVSNQPQHF.

In DNA form, the CDR3 reads TGTGCCAGCAGCTTAGGGATCCTCTCTGGAAACACCATATATTTT. Protein sequence: CASSLGILSGNTIYF. The chain couples TRBV7-2 to TRBJ1-3; no firm D call. V lost 1 base and J lost 0, with 7 bases in between. The CDR3 runs 15 residues. Germline CDR1 is SGHTA and CDR2 is FQGNSA.